These 28 T cell receptor beta chains share one sample of origin, sequenced in a study of patients and donors after allogeneic stem cell transplantation. TCRdb re-derived calls from the RT-PCR reads in MiXCR, one entry per CDR3 protein. The sample holds hundreds of thousands of distinct CDR3 sequences, roughly 17% seen once. The specimen sequenced was blood, either unsorted or a sorted T cell fraction (not recorded which). These receptors were collected from a human donor who was either an allogeneic HSCT recipient or a stem cell or donor lymphocyte infusion donor (not recorded which). It is not recorded whose cells these are; they may come from a transplant donor.

Note on this clonotype: This may arise from a read error, as a much more abundant clone is one base away. This CDR3 fails to terminate in the conserved phenylalanine or tryptophan, so it likely reflects a read error. The V gene is TRBV4-3, the J gene TRBJ2-7, with TRBD1 matching over 9 bases. Per the germline V gene, CDR1 is LGHNA and CDR2 is YSLEER. V lost 4 bases and J lost 1; bases outside the gene matches: 2. The CDR3 totals 14 residues. CDR3 sequence reads: CASSPGQGSYEQYY. The CDR3 nucleotides read TGCGCCAGCAGCCCTGGACAGGGGTCCTACGAGCAGTACTAC.

This clonotype has a handful of counts. V usage is TRBV11-2 and J usage is TRBJ2-7; the match to TRBD2 covers 7 bases. The J segment lost 3 bases and the V segment lost 5 bases, leaving 4 bases of the junction unmatched. Germline CDR1 SGHAT, CDR2 FQNNGV. This CDR3 region has 13 residues. CDR3 sequence (DNA): TGTGCCAGCAGCCGCGGGACTAACTACGAGCAGTACTTC. This encodes CASSRGTNYEQYF.

The rearrangement uses TRBV11-3 and TRBJ2-5; D not certain. The CDR3 has 16 residues. Germline V gene data show CDR1 as SGHNT and CDR2 as YENEEA. V lost 0 bases to trimming and J lost 4 bases, with 15 bases between them. The CDR3 nucleotides are TGTGCCAGCAGCTTAGATCCTCGAGGAAGGACAGAGACCCAGTACTTC. Its translation is CASSLDPRGRTETQYF.

The rearrangement joins TRBV9 to TRBJ2-7, with D maybe TRBD2 (6 bases). Trimming removed 0 bases at V and 3 bases at J, with 13 bases between. Germline-derived CDR1 and CDR2 are SGDLS and YYNGEE. CDR3 length: 15 amino acids. CDR3 residues: CASSVAVAALYEQYF. DNA of the CDR3: TGTGCCAGCAGCGTAGCAGTAGCGGCACTCTACGAGCAGTACTTC.

This clonotype was counted a few times. The chain recombines TRBV2 with TRBJ1-2; weak D call: TRBD1 (6 bases). Trimming pared 3 bases from V and 5 bases from J, leaving 10 bases between. This CDR3 contains 13 residues. The germline V gene has CDR1 SNHLY and CDR2 FYNNEI. The CDR3 loop reads CASSDKGGYGYTF. The CDR3, as DNA: TGTGCCAGCAGTGATAAAGGGGGGTATGGCTACACCTTC.

The rearrangement uses TRBV29-1 and TRBJ1-5, with 7 bases lining up with TRBD1. CDR3 length: 13 amino acids. CDR1 and CDR2 (germline): SQVTM, ANQGSEA. V shed 6 bases, J shed 8 bases, and the junction held 10 bases outside the gene matches. The CDR3 sequence is CSVKQQGKEPQHF. The CDR3, as DNA: TGCAGCGTGAAACAACAGGGGAAGGAGCCCCAGCATTTT. The entire variable domain, with the rest obtained from reference TRBV29-1 and TRBJ1-5, is as follows: SAVISQKPSRDICQRGTSLTIQCQVDSQVTMMFWYRQQPGQSLTLIATANQGSEATYESGFVIDKFPISRPNLTFSTLTVSNMSPEDSSIYLCSVKQQGKEPQHFGDGTRLSIL.

This clonotype was counted between two and nine times. This chain connects TRBV6-5 to TRBJ1-1; perhaps TRBD1 as D (6 bases). Germline V gene data show CDR1 as MNHEY and CDR2 as SVGAGI. V lost 7 bases, J lost 6 bases, and 9 bases lay in between. The CDR3 runs to 11 residues. In DNA, the CDR3 is TGTGCCAGCAAAAGGGGGTCTGAAGCTTTCTTT. This codes for CASKRGSEAFF.

The chain has TRBV7-9 and TRBJ2-1, with unresolved D. Germline CDR1 SEHNR, CDR2 FQNEAQ (reference sequence). There are 12 residues in the CDR3. Trimming cost V 4 bases and J 8 bases, with 9 bases left between them. CDR3 sequence reads: CASSSTAYEQFF. CDR3 nucleotide sequence: TGTGCCAGCAGCTCAACAGCTTATGAGCAGTTCTTC. The full variable domain, rest sourced from reference TRBV7-9 and TRBJ2-1, is DTGVSQNPRHKITKRGQNVTFRCDPISEHNRLYWYRQTLGQGPEFLTYFQNEAQLEKSRLLSDRFSAERPKGSFSTLEIQRTEQGDSAMYLCASSSTAYEQFFGPGTRLTVL.

The genes are TRBV19 and TRBJ1-1, with D unclear. CDR1 and CDR2 (germline): LNHDA, SQIVND (reference sequence). The CDR3 is 15 residues long. V was clipped by 6 bases and J by 1 base, with 15 bases between them. The CDR3 coding sequence is TGTGCCAGTAGGGACTTGGGCAGGCGGAACACTGAAGCTTTCTTT. Encoded protein: CASRDLGRRNTEAFF.

The V gene is TRBV18, the J gene TRBJ2-2; the D is unclear. The CDR3 totals 13 residues. The germline V gene encodes CDR1 KGHSH and CDR2 LQKENI. With 2 bases removed from V and 3 bases from J, the gap between germline ends came to 4 bases. The CDR3 coding sequence is TGTGCCAGCTCACCAGGCGACACCGGGGAGCTGTTTTTT. This sequence encodes CASSPGDTGELFF.

This clonotype showed up many times. The chain uses TRBV4-3 and TRBJ1-2, with D maybe TRBD1 (5 bases). The ends were cut back, 0 bases at V and 4 bases at J, with 12 bases in the middle. Germline assignment: CDR1 LGHNA and CDR2 YSLEER. The CDR3 is 15 residues long. As DNA, the CDR3 is TGCGCCAGCAGCCAAGACCCAGGGACTTCCTATGGCTACACCTTC. Translation: CASSQDPGTSYGYTF.

This clonotype has a handful of counts. The chain joins TRBV4-2 to TRBJ1-5, with a weak D call TRBD1 (5 bases). CDR1 is LGHNA and CDR2 is YNFKEQ in the germline V gene. The germline V and J ends were trimmed by 1 base and 12 bases, with 16 bases remaining between them. This CDR3 comprises 14 residues. The CDR3 here is CASSQVAGVAFQHF. CDR3 in DNA: TGTGCCAGCAGCCAAGTAGCGGGGGTGGCATTCCAGCATTTT.

This clonotype was observed a few times. The rearrangement uses TRBV20-1 and TRBJ1-2; a possible D gene is TRBD1 (5 bases). Germline CDR1 reads DFQATT; CDR2 reads SNEGSKA (reference sequence). Trimming stripped 2 bases from V and 7 bases from J, with 14 bases between. The CDR3 has 13 residues. This CDR3 is CSARRRAGVGYTF. The CDR3 DNA is TGCAGTGCTAGAAGGAGGGCGGGGGTTGGCTACACCTTC.

This clonotype was seen a handful of times. The CDR3 region is CASSFGGSGYTF. The CDR3 region has the DNA TGTGCCAGCAGTTTCGGGGGTTCCGGCTACACCTTC. V and J are TRBV12-3 or TRBV12-4 and TRBJ1-2, with D possibly TRBD1 on 5 matching bases. V was pared by 3 bases and J by 8 bases, with 10 bases between. This CDR3 has 12 residues.

The genes are TRBV27 and TRBJ2-7, with D tentatively TRBD1 or TRBD2 (5 bases each). V dropped 6 bases and J dropped 4 bases, with 16 bases sitting between them. Germline V gene sequence: CDR1 MNHEY, CDR2 SMNVEV (reference sequence). This CDR3 comprises 14 residues. The CDR3 sequence is CASRAGARWYEQYF. CDR3 in DNA: TGTGCCAGCAGGGCCGGGGCCCGCTGGTACGAGCAGTACTTC.

This clonotype occurred a few times. CDR3 nucleotide sequence: TGCAGTGCTAGGAGAAGAGATGACATTCAGTACTTC. Its translation: CSARRRDDIQYF. This chain connects TRBV20-1 to TRBJ2-4; D uncertain. V lost 3 bases, J lost 8 bases, and 11 bases lay in between. Germline V gene lookup returns CDR1 DFQATT and CDR2 SNEGSKA (reference sequence). The CDR3 has 12 amino acids.

V is TRBV5-1 and J is TRBJ1-1; D is possibly TRBD1 (5 bases). The CDR3 is made up of 15 amino acids. The germline V gene encodes CDR1 SGHRS and CDR2 YFSETQ. V was shortened by 4 bases and J by 0 bases, with 13 bases between the two germline ends. The CDR3 DNA is TGCGCCAGCAGCCGTCACCCGGACATGAACACTGAAGCTTTCTTT. This codes for CASSRHPDMNTEAFF.

V is TRBV27 and J is TRBJ1-2, with 7 bases lining up with TRBD1. Germline CDR1 and CDR2: MNHEY and SMNVEV (reference sequence). V shed 6 bases, J shed 7 bases, and the junction held 11 bases outside the gene matches. This CDR3 comprises 14 residues. CDR3 amino acids: CASRTVGTDLGYTF. As DNA, the CDR3 is TGTGCCAGCAGAACCGTAGGGACAGATCTTGGCTACACCTTC.

This chain joins TRBV12-3 or TRBV12-4 and TRBJ1-2; TRBD1 matches at 9 bases. The CDR3 is made up of 16 amino acids. V shed 0 bases, J shed 6 bases, and the junction held 8 bases outside the gene matches. The DNA of the CDR3 is TGTGCCAGCAGTTTAGCTGGGACAGGGATTTCGGATGGCTACACCTTC. Translated, it gives CASSLAGTGISDGYTF.

CDR3 nucleotide sequence: TGTGCCACCAGTCCCACGAGACTGGTGAGGGCACAAGAGACCCAGTACTTC. Protein sequence: CATSPTRLVRAQETQYF. The genes are TRBV15 and TRBJ2-5, with D perhaps matching TRBD2 (5 bases). Germline-derived CDR1 and CDR2 are LNHNV and YYDKDF (reference sequence). V was trimmed by 6 bases and J by 2 bases, leaving 22 bases between them. This CDR3 is built from 17 residues.

This clonotype appeared a few times. The chain is built from TRBV4-1 and TRBJ1-5; D unclear. The V gene lost 3 bases and the J gene lost 4 bases, with 13 bases spanning the gap. This CDR3 is built from 15 residues. Germline V gene data show CDR1 as MGHRA and CDR2 as YSYEKL. The CDR3 reads CASSQMTAPNQPQHF. The CDR3 DNA sequence: TGCGCCAGCAGCCAGATGACCGCCCCAAATCAGCCCCAGCATTTT.

This clonotype showed up just a few times. V and J are TRBV2 and TRBJ1-2; possibly TRBD1 for D (6 bases). This CDR3 is built from 8 residues. CDR1 is SNHLY and CDR2 is FYNNEI in the germline V gene. V was pared by 11 bases and J by 12 bases, with 10 bases between. CDR3 in amino acids: CAQRGDTF. In nucleotides, the CDR3 is TGTGCCCAAAGGGGGGACACCTTC.

The rearrangement uses TRBV5-1 and TRBJ2-3; 9 bases are a match to TRBD1. CDR3 length: 17 amino acids. The junction had 14 bases not matched to a gene; V was cut back by 4 bases and J by 5 bases. The V gene's germline CDR1 is SGHRS and CDR2 YFSETQ. The CDR3 nucleotides are TGCGCCAGCAGCCATTTTTCCGCGGGACAGGGTGGAGATACGCAGTATTTT. Its protein product is CASSHFSAGQGGDTQYF.

The genes are TRBV20-1 and TRBJ2-1; 12 bases are a match to TRBD2. Germline V lookup: CDR1 DFQATT, CDR2 SNEGSKA (reference sequence). V was clipped by 0 bases and J by 5 bases; unmatched bases: 5. CDR3 length: 16 amino acids. CDR3 protein: CSARDLLAGGNNEQFF. The CDR3, as DNA: TGCAGTGCTAGAGACCTACTAGCGGGAGGTAACAATGAGCAGTTCTTC.

This clonotype was seen only a few times. The gene calls are TRBV25-1 and TRBJ2-6; 11 positions agree with TRBD1. This CDR3 spans 18 amino acids. V lost 6 bases, J lost 2 bases, and 9 bases stayed unmatched. Germline lookup yields CDR1 MGHDK and CDR2 SYGVNS. CDR3 coding DNA: TGTGCCAGCAGGTCCGGGACAGGGGGTAATCCTGGGGCCAACGTCCTGACTTTC. It yields the protein CASRSGTGGNPGANVLTF. Variable domain in full (rest from reference TRBV25-1 and TRBJ2-6): EADIYQTPRYLVIGTGKKITLECSQTMGHDKMYWYQQDPGMELHLIHYSYGVNSTEKGDLSSESTVSRIRTEHFPLTLESARPSHTSQYLCASRSGTGGNPGANVLTFGAGSRLTVL.

There are a few counts of this clonotype. The rearrangement uses TRBV30 and TRBJ2-1; 9 bases agree with TRBD2. The CDR3 consists of 16 residues. Looked up from germline, CDR1 is GTSNPN and CDR2 is SVGIG (reference sequence). Trimming cost V 0 bases and J 0 bases; bases outside gene matches: 3. CDR3 coding DNA: TGTGCCTGGAGTGTCCCTAGCGGGGTCTCCTACAATGAGCAGTTCTTC. It specifies CAWSVPSGVSYNEQFF.

The chain joins TRBV7-6 to TRBJ2-1; TRBD1 aligns across 10 bases. Germline CDR1 reads SGHVS; CDR2 reads FNYEAQ. The J segment lost 6 bases and the V segment lost 3 bases, leaving 2 bases of the junction unmatched. The length of the CDR3 is 14 residues. The CDR3 here is CASSLGTGVNEQFF. CDR3 sequence (DNA): TGTGCCAGCAGCTTGGGGACAGGGGTCAATGAGCAGTTCTTC.

Ten or more counts support this clonotype. The CDR3 region is CASSSEATTGSYTF. The CDR3 DNA is TGCGCCAGCAGCTCTGAGGCAACAACGGGTAGCTACACCTTC. The gene calls are TRBV5-1 and TRBJ1-2; D ambiguous. The CDR3 is made up of 14 amino acids. Trimming removed 3 bases from V and 9 bases from J, with 18 bases in between. Germline assignment: CDR1 SGHRS and CDR2 YFSETQ.